The source of this T cell receptor (beta chain) is a study of blood T cell repertoires in COVID-19. At the level of the study: PBMCs, B-cell-depleted T cells, or T cells were the source of the cDNA or gDNA that made up the material.

Authors' analysis steps: Estimates of nucleated cell counts were drawn from the amplification of reference gene primers. Data came from immunoSEQ multiplex PCR; TCRdb stores just in-frame clones and leaves some out. V, J and clone size reflect that table, while D and trimming were determined from the DNA. The sample shows more than 70,000 clones, less than 95% of them seen only once. V was trimmed by 11 bases and J by 3 bases, leaving 16 bases between them. The CDR3 is 13 residues long. The germline gives CDR1 MNHEY, CDR2 SVGAGI. The chain links TRBV6-5 to TRBJ1-1; tentative D call: TRBD1 (6 bases). The sequenced sample consisted of peripheral blood. The sequence derives from a woman under 30 with acute or convalescent COVID-19. CDR3 bases: TGTGCCTCCAGGGGCAGGCAAGACACTGAAGCTTTCTTT. Translating it yields CASRGRQDTEAFF.